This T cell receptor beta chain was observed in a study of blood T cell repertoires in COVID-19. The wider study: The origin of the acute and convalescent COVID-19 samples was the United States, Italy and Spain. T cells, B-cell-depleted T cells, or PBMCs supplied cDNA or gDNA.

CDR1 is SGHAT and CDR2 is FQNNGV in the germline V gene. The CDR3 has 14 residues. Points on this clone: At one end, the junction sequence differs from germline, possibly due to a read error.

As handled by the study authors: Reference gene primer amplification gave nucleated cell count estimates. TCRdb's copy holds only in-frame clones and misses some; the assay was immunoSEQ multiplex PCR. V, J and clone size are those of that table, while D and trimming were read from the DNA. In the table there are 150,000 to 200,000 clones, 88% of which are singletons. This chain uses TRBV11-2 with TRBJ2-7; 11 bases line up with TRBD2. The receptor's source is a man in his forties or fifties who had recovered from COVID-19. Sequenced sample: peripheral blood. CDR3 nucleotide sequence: TGTGCCAGCACCTTAGCGGGAGGGCTATACGAGCAGTACTTC. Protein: CASTLAGGLYEQYF.